Sequencing of this T cell receptor (beta chain) was carried out in a study of blood T cell repertoires in COVID-19. Study information: The study drew acute and convalescent COVID-19 samples from the United States, Italy and Spain. Sources were T cells, B-cell-depleted T cells, or PBMCs; the material itself was cDNA or gDNA.

This clone was found once. Other nucleotide sequences in the sample specify the same CDR3. Repertoires were generated with immunoSEQ multiplex PCR, while TCRdb's copy carries only in-frame clones and drops some. The sample shows a few hundred thousand clones, around 92% of them seen only once. V gave up 6 bases and J gave up 6 bases; unmatched junction bases: 4. The V gene's germline CDR1 is LNHDA and CDR2 SQIVND (reference sequence). The CDR3 is made up of 13 amino acids. The source is a man between 18 and 35 years old who had recovered from COVID-19. The sample comprised peripheral blood. This chain uses TRBV19 with TRBJ2-1; 8 nucleotides line up with TRBD2. In DNA form, the CDR3 reads TGTGCCAGTAGCCTAAGCGGGAGCAATGAGCAGTTCTTC. The encoded protein is CASSLSGSNEQFF.